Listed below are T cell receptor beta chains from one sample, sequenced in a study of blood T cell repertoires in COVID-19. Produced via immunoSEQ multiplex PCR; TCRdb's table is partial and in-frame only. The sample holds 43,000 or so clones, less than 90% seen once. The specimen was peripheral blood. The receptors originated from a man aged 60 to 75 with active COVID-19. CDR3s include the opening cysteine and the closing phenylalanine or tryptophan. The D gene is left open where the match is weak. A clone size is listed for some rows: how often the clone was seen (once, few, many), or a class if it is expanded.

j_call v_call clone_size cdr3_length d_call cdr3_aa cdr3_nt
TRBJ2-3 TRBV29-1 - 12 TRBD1 CSVDPTGDTQYF TGCAGCGTTGACCCGACAGGGGATACGCAGTATTTT
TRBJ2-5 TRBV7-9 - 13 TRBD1 CASSFDRVETQYF TGTGCCAGCAGCTTTGACAGGGTGGAGACCCAGTACTTC
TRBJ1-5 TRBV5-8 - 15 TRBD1 CASSFGQGRNQPQHF TGTGCCAGCAGTTTTGGACAGGGGCGAAATCAGCCCCAGCATTTT
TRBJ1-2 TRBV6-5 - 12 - CASSTGIYGYTF TGTGCCAGCAGTACAGGGATCTATGGCTACACCTTC
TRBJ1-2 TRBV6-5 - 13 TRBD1 CASSWDSLYGYTF TGTGCCAGCAGTTGGGACAGTCTCTATGGCTACACCTTC
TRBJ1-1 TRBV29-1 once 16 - CSVEEGRRIMNTEAFF TGCAGCGTTGAAGAAGGGAGGCGGATCATGAACACTGAAGCTTTCTTT
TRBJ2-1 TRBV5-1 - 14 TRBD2 CASIAGLGYNEQFF TGCGCCAGCATAGCGGGCCTCGGGTACAATGAGCAGTTCTTC
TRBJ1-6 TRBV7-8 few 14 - CASSSQGSNSPLHF TGTGCCAGCAGCTCTCAGGGGTCTAATTCACCCCTCCACTTT
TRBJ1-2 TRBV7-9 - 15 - CASSLDDGANYGYTF TGTGCCAGCAGCTTAGATGACGGAGCTAACTATGGCTACACCTTC
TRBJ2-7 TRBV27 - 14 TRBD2 CASSGSGASYEQYF TGTGCCAGCAGTGGTAGCGGGGCCTCCTACGAGCAGTACTTC
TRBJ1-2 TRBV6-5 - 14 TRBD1 CASTLDRGVYGYTF TGTGCCAGCACTTTAGACAGGGGAGTCTATGGCTACACCTTC
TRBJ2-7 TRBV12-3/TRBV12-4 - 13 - CASSLSNLSEQYF TGTGCCAGCAGTTTATCCAACCTATCCGAGCAGTACTTC
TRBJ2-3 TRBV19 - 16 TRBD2 CASSNSREVGPDTQYF TGTGCCAGTAGTAACTCCCGGGAGGTGGGCCCAGATACGCAGTATTTT
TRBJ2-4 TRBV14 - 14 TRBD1 CASSQGTGGNIQYF TGTGCCAGCAGCCAAGGGACAGGGGGAAACATTCAGTACTTC
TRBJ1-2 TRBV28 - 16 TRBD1 CASILSVAGGTRGYTF TGTGCCAGCATCCTTAGCGTGGCAGGGGGGACGAGGGGCTACACCTTC
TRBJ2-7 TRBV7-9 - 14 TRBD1 CASTKLTGEYEQYF TGTGCCAGCACCAAACTGACAGGGGAATACGAGCAGTACTTC
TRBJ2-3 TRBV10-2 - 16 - CASSEQVFLVTDTQYF TGCGCCAGCAGTGAGCAAGTCTTCCTAGTCACAGATACGCAGTATTTT
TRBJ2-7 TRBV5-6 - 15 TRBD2 CASSSPGRGTYEQYF TGTGCCAGCAGCTCGCCGGGGAGGGGTACCTACGAGCAGTACTTC
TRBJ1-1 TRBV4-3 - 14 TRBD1 CASSQRTGHTEAFF TGCGCCAGCAGCCAAAGGACAGGCCACACTGAAGCTTTCTTT
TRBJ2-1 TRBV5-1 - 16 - CASSLERAFSYNEQFF TGCGCCAGCAGCTTGGAGCGAGCGTTCTCCTACAATGAGCAGTTCTTC
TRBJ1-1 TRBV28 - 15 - CASSFPDRTNTEAFF TGTGCCAGCAGTTTTCCCGACAGAACAAACACTGAAGCTTTCTTT
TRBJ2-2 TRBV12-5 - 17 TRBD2 CASGLATGGLDTGELFF TGTGCTAGTGGTTTGGCCACGGGGGGGCTAGACACCGGGGAGCTGTTTTTT
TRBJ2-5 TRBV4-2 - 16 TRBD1 CASSQDEQGVGETQYF TGTGCCAGCAGCCAAGACGAACAGGGGGTAGGGGAGACCCAGTACTTC
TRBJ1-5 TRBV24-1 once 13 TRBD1 CAAATGGSQPQHF TGTGCCGCTGCTACAGGGGGCAGTCAGCCCCAGCATTTT
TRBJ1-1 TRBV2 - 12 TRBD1 CASSRGLTEAFF TGTGCCAGCAGCAGGGGGCTAACTGAAGCTTTCTTT
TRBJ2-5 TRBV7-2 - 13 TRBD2 CATNAGGGETQYF TGTGCCACCAACGCGGGGGGAGGAGAGACCCAGTACTTC
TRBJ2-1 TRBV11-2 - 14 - CASSSLRYDNEQFF TGTGCCAGCAGCTCTCTTCGGTACGACAATGAGCAGTTCTTC
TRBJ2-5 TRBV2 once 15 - CASSLTGTGVETQYF TGTGCCAGCAGTTTGACAGGGACGGGGGTGGAGACCCAGTACTTC
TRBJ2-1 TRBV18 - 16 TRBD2 CASSPSLAGGGDEQFF TGTGCCAGCTCACCTTCCTTAGCGGGAGGCGGCGATGAGCAGTTCTTC
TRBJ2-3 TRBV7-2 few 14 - CASSSAGATDTQYF TGTGCCAGCAGCTCCGCAGGGGCCACAGATACGCAGTATTTT
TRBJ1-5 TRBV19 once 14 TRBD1 CASSIGTGFQPQHF TGTGCCAGTAGTATCGGGACAGGGTTTCAGCCCCAGCATTTT
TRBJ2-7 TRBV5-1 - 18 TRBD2 CASRQSGTSGRMSNEQYF TGCGCCAGCAGGCAATCCGGGACTAGCGGGAGAATGAGCAACGAGCAGTACTTC
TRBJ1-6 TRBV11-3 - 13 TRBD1 CASDDRVGSPLHF TGTGCCAGCGACGACAGGGTTGGGTCACCCCTCCACTTT
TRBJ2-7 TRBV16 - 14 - CASSQDRTSYEQYF TGTGCCAGCAGCCAAGACAGAACTTCCTACGAGCAGTACTTC
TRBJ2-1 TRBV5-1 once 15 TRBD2 CASSWTSGANNEQFF TGCGCCAGCAGCTGGACTAGCGGGGCCAACAATGAGCAGTTCTTC
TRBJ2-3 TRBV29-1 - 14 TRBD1 CSVVETGPTDTQYF TGCAGCGTTGTGGAGACAGGGCCCACAGATACGCAGTATTTT